This T cell receptor beta chain was sequenced for a study of graft-versus-host responses after intestinal transplantation. Study information: Following induction with anti-thymocyte globulin, all recipients were given tacrolimus and steroids for 2 to 4 years.

With respect to this clone: No antigen is known for it.

Study-level results: GvH clones occurred in recipient marrow; some first appeared in ileum or blood. Peak GvH clone levels in circulation were associated with early post-transplant HvG declines.

This CDR3 has 15 residues. V lost 2 bases and J lost 3; bases outside the gene matches: 4. Germline CDR1 SGHVS, CDR2 FNYEAQ. Using immunoSEQ multiplex PCR, the repertoire was profiled, and TCRdb retains in-frame clones only, with some absent. The sample holds about 97,000 clones; approximately 92% are singletons and the top ten take about 16%. The chain couples TRBV7-6 to TRBJ2-5; 9 bases agree with TRBD1. The source material was PBMCs, sampled roughly 68 weeks after intestinal transplant. The TCR originated in a human patient who received an intestinal transplant, so some T cells may come from the graft donor. The CDR3 loop is CASSLRQGVKETQYF. CDR3 bases: TGTGCCAGCAGCTTAAGACAGGGGGTGAAAGAGACCCAGTACTTC.